This T cell receptor beta chain derives from a study of CXCR3-negative and CXCR3-positive naive CD8 T cells. Identification of naive CD8+ T cells rested on CD45RO-CCR7+CD27+CD95- status. UMI labels and 5' RACE were used to prepare the TRB cDNA libraries. For each CDR3 protein, TCRdb gives one entry from its re-call of the 5' RACE reads, without DNA. Its table records approximately 66,000 distinct CDR3 sequences. The CDR3 contains 20 residues. Sample: naive CXCR3- CD8+ T cells from blood. As for subset: CD45RO-CCR7+CD27+CD95- naive CD8+ T cells lacking CXCR3 (TNR3-). The TCR sequence derives from a human donor in good health. Some clones in this sample may be carry-over from other donors' samples. V usage is TRBV12-3 or TRBV12-4 and J usage is TRBJ2-1; TCRdb outputs TRBD1, but without DNA this stays unchecked. This chain's CDR3 is CASSLYRTGYHSVGHPGQFF.